Presented here are 8 T cell receptor beta chains from one specimen sequenced in a study of cytomegalovirus exposure and HLA in healthy donors. With 60 Vbeta and 13 Jbeta primers, the PCR was carried out. Measured with immunoSEQ multiplex PCR; TCRdb has only the in-frame clones, and not every one. The sample includes under 250,000 clones, 76% of them seen just once. The sequencing input was PBMCs. These receptors all stem from a man in his late teens or twenties in good health and CMV-seronegative.

This clone is medium-sized in the sample. This rearrangement joins TRBV5-1 to TRBJ1-3; perhaps TRBD1 as D (6 bases). Germline CDR1 is SGHRS and CDR2 is YFSETQ. The CDR3 extends over 14 amino acids. Trimming left V 6 bases short and J 6 bases short, with 16 bases between. CDR3 DNA sequence: TGCGCCAGCACGGGAGGGGGAAATGAAAACACCATATATTTT. Amino acid sequence: CASTGGGNENTIYF.

This sequence joins TRBV7-9 and TRBJ2-1, with a tentative D call TRBD2 (6 bases). With 3 bases removed from V and 1 base from J, the gap between germline ends came to 22 bases. The CDR3 runs 19 residues. Germline V gene data show CDR1 as SEHNR and CDR2 as FQNEAQ (reference sequence). DNA for the CDR3: TGTGCCAGCAGCTTGGGACCGAGTCGAGGAGGGAGTTCCTACAATGAGCAGTTCTTC. Encoded protein: CASSLGPSRGGSSYNEQFF. Full variable domain (remainder filled in from reference TRBV7-9 and TRBJ2-1): DTGVSQNPRHKITKRGQNVTFRCDPISEHNRLYWYRQTLGQGPEFLTYFQNEAQLEKSRLLSDRFSAERPKGSFSTLEIQRTEQGDSAMYLCASSLGPSRGGSSYNEQFFGPGTRLTVL.

The chain has TRBV18 and TRBJ1-1, with 7 nucleotides matching TRBD1. V gave up 6 bases and J gave up 4 bases; unmatched junction bases: 8. Germline V gene sequence: CDR1 KGHSH, CDR2 LQKENI. This CDR3 is built from 14 residues. The DNA for the CDR3 is TGTGCCAGCTCTCCCTCGACAGGGATCACTGAAGCTTTCTTT. It specifies CASSPSTGITEAFF.

The chain has TRBV6-5 and TRBJ2-7; 9 bases fit TRBD1. Germline trimming cut 2 bases from V and 4 bases from J; bases unmatched to any gene: 3. Germline CDR1 reads MNHEY; CDR2 reads SVGAGI. The CDR3 has 14 residues. Here the CDR3 reads CASSYGQGIYEQYF. The CDR3 nucleotides are TGTGCCAGCAGTTACGGACAGGGGATTTACGAGCAGTACTTC.

This clone was seen just once. The V call is TRBV7-3, the J call TRBJ1-2, with 7 bases fitting TRBD1. CDR3 size: 13 residues. Germline assignment: CDR1 SGHTA and CDR2 FQGTGA. Trimming cost V 3 bases and J 4 bases; bases outside gene matches: 2. Written as DNA, the CDR3 is TGTGCCAGCAGCTTGACAGGGACCTATGGCTACACCTTC. The encoded protein is CASSLTGTYGYTF.

This chain connects TRBV6-5 to TRBJ2-1, with 12 bases matching TRBD2. Germline V CDR1 and CDR2: MNHEY, SVGAGI. With V trimmed by 6 bases and J by 12 bases, 3 bases remained unmatched. This CDR3 has 12 amino acids. The CDR3 here is CASSLAGGGQFF. The CDR3 region has the DNA TGTGCCAGCAGCCTAGCGGGAGGGGGGCAGTTCTTC.

The rearrangement links TRBV6-1 to TRBJ2-5; 9 bases match TRBD1. With 4 bases clipped from V and 0 bases from J, the junction kept 3 bases outside the gene matches. The germline V gene has CDR1 MNHNS and CDR2 SASEGT. This CDR3 comprises 15 residues. The CDR3 protein is CASSAGQGHQETQYF. For the CDR3, the DNA is TGTGCCAGCAGTGCGGGACAGGGCCACCAAGAGACCCAGTACTTC.

This clone was counted once. The genes are TRBV2 and TRBJ1-1; 10 positions agree with TRBD1. Germline V gene data show CDR1 as SNHLY and CDR2 as FYNNEI. This CDR3 spans 13 amino acids. V lost 7 bases, J lost 7 bases, and 6 bases stayed unmatched. CDR3 sequence (DNA): TGTGCCAGCACCGGGACAGGGGAGGGTGAAGCTTTCTTT. Encoded protein: CASTGTGEGEAFF.